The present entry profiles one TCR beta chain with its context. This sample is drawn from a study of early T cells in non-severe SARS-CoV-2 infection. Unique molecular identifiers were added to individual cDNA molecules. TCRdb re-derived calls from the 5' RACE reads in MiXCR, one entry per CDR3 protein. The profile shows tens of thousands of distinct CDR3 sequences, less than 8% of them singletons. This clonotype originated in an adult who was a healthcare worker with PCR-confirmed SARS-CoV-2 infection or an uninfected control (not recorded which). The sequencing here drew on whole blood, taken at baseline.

The CDR3, as DNA: TGTGCCAGCAGCCTCTTGGGGACTAGCGGTATCACAGATACGCAGTATTTT. Its protein is CASSLLGTSGITDTQYF. The chain combines TRBV7-8 with TRBJ2-3, with TRBD2 identical over 11 bases. The junction had 9 bases not matched to a gene; V was cut back by 5 bases and J by 2 bases. Germline V gene lookup returns CDR1 SGHVS and CDR2 FQNEAQ. This CDR3 has 17 amino acids.